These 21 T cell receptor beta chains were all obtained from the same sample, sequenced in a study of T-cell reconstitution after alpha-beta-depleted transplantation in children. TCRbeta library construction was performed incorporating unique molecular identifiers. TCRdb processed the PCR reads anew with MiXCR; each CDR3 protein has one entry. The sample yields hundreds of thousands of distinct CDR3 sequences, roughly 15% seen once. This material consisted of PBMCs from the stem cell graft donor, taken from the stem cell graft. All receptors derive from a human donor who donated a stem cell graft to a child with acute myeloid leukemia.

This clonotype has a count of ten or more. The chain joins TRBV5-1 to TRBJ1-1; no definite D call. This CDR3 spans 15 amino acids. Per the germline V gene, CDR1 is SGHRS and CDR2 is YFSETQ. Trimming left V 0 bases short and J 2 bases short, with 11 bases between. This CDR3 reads CASSLGPGANTEAFF. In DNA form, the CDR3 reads TGCGCCAGCAGCTTGGGGCCGGGAGCCAACACTGAAGCTTTCTTT. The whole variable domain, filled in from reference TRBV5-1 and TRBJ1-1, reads KAGVTQTPRYLIKTRGQQVTLSCSPISGHRSVSWYQQTPGQGLQFLFEYFSETQRNKGNFPGRFSGRQFSNSRSEMNVSTLELGDSALYLCASSLGPGANTEAFFGQGTRLTVV.

The CDR3 spells CAITPQRGEVYNEQFF. CDR3 DNA: TGTGCCATAACTCCTCAGCGGGGAGAAGTCTACAATGAGCAGTTCTTC. The chain employs TRBV12-3 or TRBV12-4 and TRBJ2-1, with 7 bases matching TRBD2. Losses at the gene ends were 10 bases for V and 3 bases for J; bases not matched to a gene: 15. CDR3 length: 16 amino acids.

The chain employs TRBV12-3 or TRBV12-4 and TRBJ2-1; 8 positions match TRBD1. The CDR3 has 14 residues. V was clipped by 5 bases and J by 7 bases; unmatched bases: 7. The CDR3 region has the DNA TGTGCCAGCAGTGCAACCGGGACAGGAAATGAGCAGTTCTTC. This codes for CASSATGTGNEQFF.

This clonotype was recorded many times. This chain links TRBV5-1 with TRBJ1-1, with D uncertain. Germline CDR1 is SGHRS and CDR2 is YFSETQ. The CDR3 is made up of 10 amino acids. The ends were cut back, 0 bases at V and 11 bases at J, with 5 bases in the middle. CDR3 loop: CASSLEGAFF. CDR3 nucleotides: TGCGCCAGCAGCTTGGAAGGGGCTTTCTTT.

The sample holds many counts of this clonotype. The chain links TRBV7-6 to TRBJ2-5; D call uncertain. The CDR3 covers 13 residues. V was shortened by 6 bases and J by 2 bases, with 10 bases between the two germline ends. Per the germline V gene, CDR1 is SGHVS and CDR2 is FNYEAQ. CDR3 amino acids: CASRALPQETQYF. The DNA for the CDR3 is TGTGCCAGCAGAGCACTGCCGCAAGAGACCCAGTACTTC.

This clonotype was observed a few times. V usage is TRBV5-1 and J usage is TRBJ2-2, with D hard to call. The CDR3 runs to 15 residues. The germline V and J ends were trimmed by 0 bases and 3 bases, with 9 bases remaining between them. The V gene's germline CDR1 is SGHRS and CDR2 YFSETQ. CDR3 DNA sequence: TGCGCCAGCAGCTTGGACGGGCTGGACACCGGGGAGCTGTTTTTT. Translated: CASSLDGLDTGELFF. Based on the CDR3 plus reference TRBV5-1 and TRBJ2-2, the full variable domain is KAGVTQTPRYLIKTRGQQVTLSCSPISGHRSVSWYQQTPGQGLQFLFEYFSETQRNKGNFPGRFSGRQFSNSRSEMNVSTLELGDSALYLCASSLDGLDTGELFFGEGSRLTVL.

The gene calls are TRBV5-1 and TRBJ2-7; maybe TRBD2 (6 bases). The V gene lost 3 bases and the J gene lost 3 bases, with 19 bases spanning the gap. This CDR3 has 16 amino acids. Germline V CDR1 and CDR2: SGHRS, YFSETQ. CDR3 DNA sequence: TGCGCCAGCAGCTGTCGGGAGAGGGGAGGTTGCTACGAGCAGTACGTC. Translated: CASSCRERGGCYEQYV.

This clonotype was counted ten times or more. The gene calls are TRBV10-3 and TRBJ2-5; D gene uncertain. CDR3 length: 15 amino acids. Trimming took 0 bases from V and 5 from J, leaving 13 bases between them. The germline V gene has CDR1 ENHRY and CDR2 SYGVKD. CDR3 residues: CAISESGIFQETQYF. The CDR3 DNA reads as TGTGCCATCAGTGAGTCGGGTATTTTTCAGGAGACCCAGTACTTC.

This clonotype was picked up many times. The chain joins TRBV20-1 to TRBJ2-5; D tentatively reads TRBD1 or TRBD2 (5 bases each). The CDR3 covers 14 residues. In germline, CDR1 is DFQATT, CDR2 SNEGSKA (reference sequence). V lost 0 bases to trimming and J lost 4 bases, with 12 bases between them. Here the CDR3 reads CSARDEGRGETQYF. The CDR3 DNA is TGCAGTGCTAGAGATGAGGGGAGAGGAGAGACCCAGTACTTC.

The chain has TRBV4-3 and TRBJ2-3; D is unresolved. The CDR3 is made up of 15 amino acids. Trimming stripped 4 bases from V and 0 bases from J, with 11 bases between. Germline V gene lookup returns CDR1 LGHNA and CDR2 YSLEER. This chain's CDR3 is CASSRSSPSTDTQYF. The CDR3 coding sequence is TGCGCCAGCAGCCGGAGTAGCCCTAGCACAGATACGCAGTATTTT.

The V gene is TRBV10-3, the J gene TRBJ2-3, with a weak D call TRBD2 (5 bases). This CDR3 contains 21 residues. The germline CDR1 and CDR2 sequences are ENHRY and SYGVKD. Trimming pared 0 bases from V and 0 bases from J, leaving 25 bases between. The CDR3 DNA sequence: TGTGCCATCAGTGAGTCGACGCGAGGGTTACCCACAGTGGTTAGCACAGATACGCAGTATTTT. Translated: CAISESTRGLPTVVSTDTQYF.

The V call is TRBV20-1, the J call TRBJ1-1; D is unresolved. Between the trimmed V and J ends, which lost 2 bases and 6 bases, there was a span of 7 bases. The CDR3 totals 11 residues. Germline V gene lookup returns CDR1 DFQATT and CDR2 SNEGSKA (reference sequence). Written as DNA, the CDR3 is TGCAGTGCTAGAAATAGGGCTGAAGCTTTCTTT. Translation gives CSARNRAEAFF.

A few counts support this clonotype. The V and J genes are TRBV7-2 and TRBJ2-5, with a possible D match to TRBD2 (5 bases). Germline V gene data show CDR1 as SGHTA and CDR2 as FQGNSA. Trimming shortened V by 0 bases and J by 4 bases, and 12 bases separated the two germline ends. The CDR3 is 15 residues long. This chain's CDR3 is CASSLAGSGRETQYF. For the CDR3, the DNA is TGTGCCAGCAGCTTAGCAGGGAGTGGAAGAGAGACCCAGTACTTC. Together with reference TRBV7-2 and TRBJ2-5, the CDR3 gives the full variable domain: GAGVSQSPSNKVTEKGKDVELRCDPISGHTALYWYRQSLGQGLEFLIYFQGNSAPDKSGLPSDRFSAERTGGSVSTLTIQRTQQEDSAVYLCASSLAGSGRETQYFGPGTRLLVL.

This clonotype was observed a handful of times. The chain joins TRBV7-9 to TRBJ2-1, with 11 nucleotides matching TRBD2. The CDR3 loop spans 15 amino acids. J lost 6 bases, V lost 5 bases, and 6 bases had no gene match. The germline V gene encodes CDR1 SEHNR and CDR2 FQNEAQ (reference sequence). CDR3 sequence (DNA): TGTGCCAGCAGCCCTAGCGGGGGGACCTCCAATGAGCAGTTCTTC. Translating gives CASSPSGGTSNEQFF.

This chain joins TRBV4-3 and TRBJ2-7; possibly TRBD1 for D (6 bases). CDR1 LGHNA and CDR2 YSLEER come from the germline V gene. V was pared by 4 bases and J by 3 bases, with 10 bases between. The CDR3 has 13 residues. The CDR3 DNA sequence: TGCGCCAGCAGCCCAATACAGGGCTACGAGCAGTACTTC. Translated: CASSPIQGYEQYF.

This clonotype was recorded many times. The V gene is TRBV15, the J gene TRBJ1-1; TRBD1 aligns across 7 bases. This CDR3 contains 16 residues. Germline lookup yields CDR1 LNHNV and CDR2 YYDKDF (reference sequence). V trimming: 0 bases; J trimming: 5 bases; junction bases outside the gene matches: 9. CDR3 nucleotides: TGTGCCACCAGCAGAGACCGGGACAGCCGACTTACTGAAGCTTTCTTT. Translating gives CATSRDRDSRLTEAFF.

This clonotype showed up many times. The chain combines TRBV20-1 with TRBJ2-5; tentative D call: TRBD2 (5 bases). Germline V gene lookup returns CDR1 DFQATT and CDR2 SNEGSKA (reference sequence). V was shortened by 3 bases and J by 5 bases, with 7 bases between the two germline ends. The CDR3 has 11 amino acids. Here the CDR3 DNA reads TGCAGTGCTAGCAGGAGGGAGACCCAGTACTTC. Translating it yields CSASRRETQYF.

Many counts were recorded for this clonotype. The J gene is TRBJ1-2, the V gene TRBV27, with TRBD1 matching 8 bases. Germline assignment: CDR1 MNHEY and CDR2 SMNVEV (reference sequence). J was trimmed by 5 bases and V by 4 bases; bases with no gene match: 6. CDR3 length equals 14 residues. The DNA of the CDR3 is TGTGCCAGCAGTTACGGACAGGGAAGGTATGGCTACACCTTC. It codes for CASSYGQGRYGYTF.

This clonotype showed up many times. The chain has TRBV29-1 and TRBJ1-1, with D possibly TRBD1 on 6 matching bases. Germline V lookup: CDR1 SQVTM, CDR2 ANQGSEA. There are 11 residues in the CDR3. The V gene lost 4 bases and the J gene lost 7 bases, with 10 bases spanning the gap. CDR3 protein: CSVGRGGEAFF. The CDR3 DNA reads TGCAGCGTTGGCAGGGGAGGTGAAGCTTTCTTT.

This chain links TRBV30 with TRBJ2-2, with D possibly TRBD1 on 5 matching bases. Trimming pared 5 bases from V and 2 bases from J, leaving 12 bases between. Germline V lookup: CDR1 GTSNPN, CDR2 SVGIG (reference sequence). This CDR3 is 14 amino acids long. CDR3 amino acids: CAWLGHLNTGELFF. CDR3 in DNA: TGTGCCTGGCTAGGACACCTAAACACCGGGGAGCTGTTTTTT.

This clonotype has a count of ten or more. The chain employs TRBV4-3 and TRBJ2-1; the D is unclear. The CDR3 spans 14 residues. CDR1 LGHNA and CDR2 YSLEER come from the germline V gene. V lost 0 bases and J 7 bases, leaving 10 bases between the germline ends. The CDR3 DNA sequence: TGCGCCAGCAGCCAAGATCTAGGTCGGAATGAGCAGTTCTTC. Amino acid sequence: CASSQDLGRNEQFF.